These 10 T cell receptor beta chains share one sample of origin, sequenced in a study of T cell changes during pregnancy in multiple sclerosis (dated by TCRdb to about 2019). The method was the immunoSEQ multiplex PCR assay. TCRdb stores this immuneACCESS table with in-frame sequences only. Part of the clones is absent; in the studies checked, under half of the shortfall reflects unresolved V genes, and no reason is known for the rest. This sample lists about 100,000 clones; roughly 90% were detected once. The leading ten clones occupy about 3.2% of the sample. The specimen comprised peripheral blood, sampled after pregnancy. The receptors come from a female donor with multiple sclerosis, enrolled in a pregnancy study.

The chain is built from TRBV7-6 and TRBJ1-1; D unresolved. The CDR3 contains 16 residues. V was shortened by 5 bases and J by 2 bases, with 18 bases between the two germline ends. From germline, CDR1 is SGHVS and CDR2 FNYEAQ. CDR3: CASSGARQTINTEAFF. DNA of the CDR3: TGTGCCAGCAGCGGTGCGCGCCAGACTATTAACACTGAAGCTTTCTTT.

The chain employs TRBV14 and TRBJ1-2; 8 nucleotides line up with TRBD1. Trimming at V came to 1 base and at J to 7 bases, leaving 8 bases not matched to a gene. In germline, CDR1 is SGHDN, CDR2 FVKESK. This CDR3 region has 15 residues. The CDR3 DNA reads TGTGCCAGCAGCCAAGTTCTGACAGGGGAGGCTGGCTACACCTTC. It yields the protein CASSQVLTGEAGYTF.

This clone was seen only a few times. V gene TRBV10-3 combines with J gene TRBJ1-3; D remains ambiguous. CDR1 and CDR2 from the germline V gene are ENHRY and SYGVKD. V lost 6 bases to trimming and J lost 2 bases, with 2 bases between them. This CDR3 comprises 11 residues. CDR3 amino acids: CAISTGNTIYF. In DNA form, the CDR3 reads TGTGCCATCAGCACTGGAAACACCATATATTTT.

This clone was seen only a few times. V gene TRBV6-5 combines with J gene TRBJ1-1; TRBD1 agrees at 7 bases. Germline V CDR1 and CDR2: MNHEY, SVGAGI. CDR3 size: 14 residues. V shed 6 bases and J 0 bases; nucleotides not matched to a gene: 4. The CDR3 DNA reads as TGTGCCAGCAGCCTGGACAGGCTGAACACTGAAGCTTTCTTT. It translates to CASSLDRLNTEAFF.

V is TRBV7-2 and J is TRBJ1-5; 8 bases line up with TRBD1. V shed 5 bases, J shed 5 bases, and the junction held 8 bases outside the gene matches. This CDR3 contains 15 residues. CDR1 SGHTA and CDR2 FQGNSA come from the germline V gene. The CDR3 region is CASSETGGRDQPQHF. CDR3 DNA sequence: TGTGCCAGCAGCGAAACAGGGGGAAGGGATCAGCCCCAGCATTTT.

The CDR3: CASSLSSPQAYEQYF. Here the CDR3 DNA reads TGTGCCAGCAGTTTATCGAGCCCCCAAGCCTACGAGCAGTACTTC. The genes are TRBV27 and TRBJ2-7; D is unclear. Germline V gene sequence: CDR1 MNHEY, CDR2 SMNVEV (reference sequence). The CDR3 has 15 residues. The V gene lost 0 bases and the J gene lost 2 bases, with 11 bases spanning the gap.

This chain joins TRBV6-5 and TRBJ1-1, with a possible D match to TRBD1 (5 bases). The CDR3 has 13 residues. CDR1 and CDR2 from the germline V gene are MNHEY and SVGAGI. Deletions cut 6 bases from V and 4 bases from J, with 12 bases between. CDR3 amino acids: CASSQTAATEAFF. The CDR3 DNA sequence: TGTGCCAGCAGCCAGACAGCAGCCACTGAAGCTTTCTTT.

The V call is TRBV5-6, the J call TRBJ1-2, with 9 bases identical to TRBD1. This CDR3 region has 14 residues. From germline, CDR1 is SGHDT and CDR2 YYEEEE. V lost 1 base and J lost 5; bases outside the gene matches: 3. The CDR3 DNA is TGTGCCAGCAGCTTGACAGGGGGCGCATATGGCTACACCTTC. This translates into CASSLTGGAYGYTF.

V is TRBV5-1 and J is TRBJ2-7; D possibly corresponds to TRBD1 (5 bases). The CDR3 extends over 11 amino acids. Germline V gives CDR1 SGHRS, CDR2 YFSETQ. V was trimmed by 2 bases and J by 7 bases, leaving 7 bases between them. The DNA for the CDR3 is TGCGCCAGCAGCTTCAGGGCGGAGCAGTACTTC. Translated, it gives CASSFRAEQYF.

The chain joins TRBV9 to TRBJ2-7; perhaps TRBD1 as D (5 bases). The CDR3 runs 15 residues. The V end lost 0 bases, the J end lost 2 bases, and 12 bases lay between the germline ends. Germline CDR1 is SGDLS and CDR2 is YYNGEE. Here the CDR3 reads CASSVAPGRAYEQYF. CDR3 in DNA: TGTGCCAGCAGCGTAGCTCCAGGCAGGGCCTACGAGCAGTACTTC. Complete variable domain (other parts from reference TRBV9 and TRBJ2-7): DSGVTQTPKHLITATGQRVTLRCSPRSGDLSVYWYQQSLDQGLQFLIQYYNGEERAKGNILERFSAQQFPDLHSELNLSSLELGDSALYFCASSVAPGRAYEQYFGPGTRLTVT.